One sample yielded the 8 T cell receptor beta chains listed below, sequenced in a study of T cells after yellow fever vaccination (dated by TCRdb to the late 2010s). The treatment or condition label for this specimen denotes: live attenuated yellow fever vaccine strain. Preparation of the library involved 5' RACE. The instrument was an Illumina HiSeq 2500. TCRdb reprocessing: public reads trimmed at Q25 with fastp, clones called with MiXCR, in-frame beta chains kept. Rows merge per CDR3 protein into single entries with the most common DNA and genes. In this sample the table shows 50,000 or so distinct CDR3 sequences, about 6.6% of which occur a single time. The ten top clones hold approximately 24% of the sample. The sequenced sample was CD8+ T cells not binding an NS4B(214-222) dextramer, sorted from PBMCs, obtained around 45 days after the first yellow fever vaccination. The cell subset or site label on this specimen signifies: NS4B epitope dextramer-negative CD8 T cells. All receptors come from a young man who received the YFV17D yellow fever vaccine.

J is TRBJ1-6 and V is TRBV19; the D is unclear. CDR1 and CDR2 from the germline V gene are LNHDA and SQIVND (reference sequence). This CDR3 is built from 13 residues. V lost 4 bases and J lost 4, with 5 bases in between. The CDR3 reads CASSTQYNSPLHF. CDR3 in DNA: TGTGCCAGTAGTACTCAATATAATTCACCCCTCCACTTT.

As regards this clonotype: A read error is possible here, since a much larger clone lies one base away. This is likely a read error, given that the CDR3 carries no conserved phenylalanine or tryptophan at its end. The genes are TRBV5-1 and TRBJ2-3; a possible D gene is TRBD2 (6 bases). The CDR3 loop spans 14 amino acids. The V and J ends lost 7 bases and 0 bases respectively, with 12 bases between them. In germline, CDR1 is SGHRS, CDR2 YFSETQ. The CDR3 is CASWPGVSTDTQYL. The DNA of the CDR3 is TGCGCCAGCTGGCCGGGGGTTAGCACAGATACGCAGTATCTT.

V is TRBV2 and J is TRBJ2-3, with 8 bases aligning to TRBD1. Trimming removed 2 bases from V and 6 bases from J; junction bases left unmatched: 4. The CDR3 spans 14 residues. The V gene's germline CDR1 is SNHLY and CDR2 FYNNEI. CDR3 sequence reads: CASSEPRQGDTQYF. CDR3 nucleotide sequence: TGTGCCAGCAGTGAACCTCGACAGGGGGATACGCAGTATTTT.

V usage is TRBV12-3 or TRBV12-4 and J usage is TRBJ2-3; D unresolved. V lost 5 bases to trimming and J lost 0 bases, with 9 bases between them. The CDR3 has 14 residues. In nucleotides, the CDR3 is TGTGCCAGCAGTCGGACCCGTAGCACAGATACGCAGTATTTT. Protein sequence: CASSRTRSTDTQYF.

This clonotype came up a few times. The chain recombines TRBV3-1 with TRBJ2-3; maybe TRBD2 (5 bases). V was clipped by 3 bases and J by 0 bases, with 13 bases between them. The germline gives CDR1 LGHDT, CDR2 YNNKEL (reference sequence). The CDR3 is 16 amino acids. The CDR3 is CASSHVSGKSTDTQYF. The CDR3 bases are TGTGCCAGCAGCCACGTCAGCGGTAAGAGCACAGATACGCAGTATTTT.

This clonotype was observed many times. The rearrangement uses TRBV13 and TRBJ2-3, with TRBD2 matching 10 bases. Germline CDR1 is PRHDT and CDR2 is FYEKMQ (reference sequence). The ends lost 5 bases at V and 3 bases at J; junction bases unmatched: 8. This CDR3 spans 16 amino acids. This CDR3 is CASSTSTSGETDTQYF. The CDR3 DNA is TGTGCCAGCAGCACCTCCACTAGCGGGGAAACAGATACGCAGTATTTT. The complete variable domain, with remaining parts taken from reference TRBV13 and TRBJ2-3, reads AAGVIQSPRHLIKEKRETATLKCYPIPRHDTVYWYQQGPGQDPQFLISFYEKMQSDKGSIPDRFSAQQFSDYHSELNMSSLELGDSALYFCASSTSTSGETDTQYFGPGTRLTVL.

The CDR3 DNA reads TGTGCCAGCAGCTTGGCGGGGGGCAGGGGAGAGACCCAGTACTTC. Translating it yields CASSLAGGRGETQYF. The chain carries TRBV7-2 and TRBJ2-5, with 8 bases fitting TRBD2. The CDR3 loop spans 15 amino acids. Germline CDR1 and CDR2: SGHTA and FQGNSA. V dropped 3 bases and J dropped 4; count of bases not matched to a gene: 7.

In its sample, this clonotype was seen many times. The genes are TRBV4-1 and TRBJ1-5; no firm D call. The CDR3 runs to 15 residues. V was clipped by 3 bases and J by 1 base, with 10 bases between them. Germline lookup yields CDR1 MGHRA and CDR2 YSYEKL. The CDR3, as DNA: TGCGCCAGCAGCCAGGGGTATCGGAGCAATCAGCCCCAGCATTTT. It codes for CASSQGYRSNQPQHF.